This record covers a single T cell receptor (beta chain). Its antigen has not been determined. The input lacks base qualities; no much larger clone sits a single base away. Each collaborating institution followed its own protocols to collect whole blood in K2EDTA tubes. Collaborator samples were shipped for TCRbeta analysis as frozen whole blood, isolated PBMCs, or DNA extracted from either sample type. From the cysteine up to the phenylalanine, the CDR3 has a length of 15 residues. The DNA shown is the 45-base CDR3, in frame from base 1. Germline trimming: 1 base from V, 9 bases from J; junction bases outside gene matches: 7. The CDR1 and CDR2 encoded by the germline V gene are SGHRS and YFSETQ. The entry originates in a study of blood T cell repertoires in COVID-19 (TCRdb year 2020). General notes on the study: Collaborator samples came from the United States, Italy and Spain and covered acute and convalescent phases of COVID-19. A de-identified subject ID, COVID-19 status, age in years and sex were almost always included in the sample metadata. The repertoires were released in a freely available public database intended as a resource for research on the immune response to SARS-CoV-2. HLA class I and class II types, where available, came from metadata supplied by the sample provider rather than from assay-based typing. Samples came from the ongoing ImmuneRACE study (first 160 participants) plus 1,254 subjects from 6 global collaborators. The dataset comprised deeply sampled blood TCRbeta repertoires from subjects exposed to, actively infected with, or recovered from COVID-19. The material from the prospective study consisted of cDNA or gDNA derived from T cells, B-cell-depleted T cells, or PBMCs.

Study-wide conclusions, independent of this receptor: The amount of clinical and demographic metadata varied by source and participant and was provided uncurated.

The immunoSEQ Assay, a bias-controlled multiplex PCR, was used to amplify TCRbeta CDR3 regions from genomic DNA. For the original study's pipeline: Nucleated cell counts per sample were estimated from amplification of reference gene primers within the assay. Sequence reads were collapsed and filtered to measure the absolute abundance of every unique TCRbeta CDR3 rearrangement. For each sample, productive Simpson clonality was calculated as the square root of Simpson's diversity index over productive rearrangements. The clones in this table, taken by TCRdb from immuneACCESS, are in-frame only. Not every clone is retained; where verified, under half of the shortfall comes from an unresolved V gene, and the cause of the rest is unknown. The DNA was the basis for D and trimming; V, J and clone size are from that table. Across this sample there are about 300,000 clones, with around 84% seen only once. The top ten clones comprise over 1% of the sample.

The chain was built from TRBV5-1 and TRBJ2-1, with 10 bases matching TRBD2. Sequencing used peripheral blood. The source is a man between 65 and 85 years old with acute or convalescent COVID-19. The CDR3 sequence is CASSLTSGATGEQFF. The bases read TGCGCCAGCAGCTTGACTAGCGGGGCGACAGGTGAGCAGTTCTTC.